This T cell receptor (beta chain) was sequenced in a study of Ad26.COV2.S vaccination and SARS-CoV-2 variants. The repertoire was sequenced with immunoSEQ multiplex PCR; TCRdb's copy has only in-frame clones and lacks some. This table has tens of thousands of clones, around 83% appearing once. This clone occurred once. The sequencing used peripheral blood, collected after recovery from COVID-19. This clonotype originated in a human donor who had recovered from COVID-19.

The CDR3 sequence: CASSSGSGANYGYTF. CDR3 DNA: TGTGCCAGCAGCTCAGGGTCAGGAGCTAACTATGGCTACACCTTC. This rearrangement joins TRBV7-9 to TRBJ1-2; a possible D gene is TRBD1 (5 bases). The length of the CDR3 is 15 residues. Trimming took 4 bases from V and 0 from J, leaving 12 bases between them. Germline loops: CDR1 SEHNR, CDR2 FQNEAQ (reference sequence).